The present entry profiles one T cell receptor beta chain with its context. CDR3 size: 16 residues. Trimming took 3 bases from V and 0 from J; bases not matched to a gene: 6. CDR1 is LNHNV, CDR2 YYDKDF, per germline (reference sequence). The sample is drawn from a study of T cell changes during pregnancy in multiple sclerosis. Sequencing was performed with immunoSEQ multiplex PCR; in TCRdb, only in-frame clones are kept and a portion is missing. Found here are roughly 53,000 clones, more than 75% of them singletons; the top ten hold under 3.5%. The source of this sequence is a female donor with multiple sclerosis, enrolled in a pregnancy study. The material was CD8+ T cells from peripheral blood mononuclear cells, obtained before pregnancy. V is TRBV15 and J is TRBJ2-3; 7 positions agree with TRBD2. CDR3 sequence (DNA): TGTGCCACCAGCAGTACTAGCGAAACTAGCACAGATACGCAGTATTTT. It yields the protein CATSSTSETSTDTQYF.